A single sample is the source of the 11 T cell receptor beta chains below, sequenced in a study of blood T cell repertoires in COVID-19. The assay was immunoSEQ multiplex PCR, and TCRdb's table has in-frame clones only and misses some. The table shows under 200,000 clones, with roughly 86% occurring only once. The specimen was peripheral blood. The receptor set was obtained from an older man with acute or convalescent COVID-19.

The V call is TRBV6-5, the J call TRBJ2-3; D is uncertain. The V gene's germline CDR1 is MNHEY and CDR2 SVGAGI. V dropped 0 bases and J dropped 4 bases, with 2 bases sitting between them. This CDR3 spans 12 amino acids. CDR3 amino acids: CASSYSSDTQYF. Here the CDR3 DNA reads TGTGCCAGCAGTTACTCCTCAGATACGCAGTATTTT.

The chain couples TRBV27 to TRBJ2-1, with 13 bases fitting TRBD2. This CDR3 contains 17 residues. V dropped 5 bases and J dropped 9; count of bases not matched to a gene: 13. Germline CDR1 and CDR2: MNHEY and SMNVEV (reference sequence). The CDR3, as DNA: TGTGCCAGCAGTCCTGCCTGGACTAGCGGGAGTTCGGGTGAGCAGTTCTTC. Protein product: CASSPAWTSGSSGEQFF.

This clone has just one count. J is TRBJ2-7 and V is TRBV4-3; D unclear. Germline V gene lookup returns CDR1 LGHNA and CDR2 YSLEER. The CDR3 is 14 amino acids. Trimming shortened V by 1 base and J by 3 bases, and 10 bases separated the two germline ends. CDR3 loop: CASSQGVLGYEQYF. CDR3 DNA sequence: TGCGCCAGCAGCCAAGGAGTTCTCGGCTACGAGCAGTACTTC.

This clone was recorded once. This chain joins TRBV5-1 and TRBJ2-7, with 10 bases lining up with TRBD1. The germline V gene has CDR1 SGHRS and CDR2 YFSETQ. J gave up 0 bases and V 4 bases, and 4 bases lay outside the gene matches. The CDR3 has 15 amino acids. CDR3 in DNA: TGCGCCAGCAGCCCGGACAGGGGGAGCTCCTACGAGCAGTACTTC. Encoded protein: CASSPDRGSSYEQYF.

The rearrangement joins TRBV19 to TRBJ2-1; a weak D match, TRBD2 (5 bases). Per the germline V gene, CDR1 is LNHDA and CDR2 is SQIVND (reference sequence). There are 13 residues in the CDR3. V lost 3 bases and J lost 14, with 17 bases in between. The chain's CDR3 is CASSIMVGSGEFF. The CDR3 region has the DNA TGTGCCAGTAGTATCATGGTGGGGTCCGGGGAGTTCTTC.

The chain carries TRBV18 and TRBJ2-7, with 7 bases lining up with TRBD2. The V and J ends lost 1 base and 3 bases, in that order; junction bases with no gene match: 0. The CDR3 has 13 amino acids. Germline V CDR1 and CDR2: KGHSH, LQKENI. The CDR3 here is CASSPRGGYEQYF. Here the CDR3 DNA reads TGTGCCAGCTCACCACGGGGGGGCTACGAGCAGTACTTC.

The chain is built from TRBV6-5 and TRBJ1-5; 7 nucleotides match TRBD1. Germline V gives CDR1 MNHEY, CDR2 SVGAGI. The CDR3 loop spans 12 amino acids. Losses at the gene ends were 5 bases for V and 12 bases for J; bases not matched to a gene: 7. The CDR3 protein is CASSRLQGIQHF. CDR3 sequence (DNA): TGTGCCAGCAGTCGCCTACAGGGGATCCAGCATTTT.

CDR3 sequence (DNA): TGCGCCAGCAGCTTGGGGCAGGTCCAAGAGACCCAGTACTTC. It is translated as CASSLGQVQETQYF. V usage is TRBV5-1 and J usage is TRBJ2-5; no firm D call. The V gene's germline CDR1 is SGHRS and CDR2 YFSETQ. The V and J ends lost 0 bases and 1 base respectively, with 7 bases between them. The CDR3 has 14 residues.

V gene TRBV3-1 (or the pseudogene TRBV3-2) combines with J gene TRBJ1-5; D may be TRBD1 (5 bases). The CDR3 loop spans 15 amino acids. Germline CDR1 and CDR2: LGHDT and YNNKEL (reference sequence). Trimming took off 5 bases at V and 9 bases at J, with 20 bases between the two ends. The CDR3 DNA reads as TGTGCCAGCAGCTCAAGGTCAGGGCGAGAAAGGCCCCAGCATTTT. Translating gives CASSSRSGRERPQHF.

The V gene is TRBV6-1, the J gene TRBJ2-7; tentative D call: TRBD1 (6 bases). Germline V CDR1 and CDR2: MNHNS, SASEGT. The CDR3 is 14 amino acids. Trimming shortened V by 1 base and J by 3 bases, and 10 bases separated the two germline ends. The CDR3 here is CASSEGGTSYEQYF. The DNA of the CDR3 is TGTGCCAGCAGTGAAGGGGGGACAAGCTACGAGCAGTACTTC.

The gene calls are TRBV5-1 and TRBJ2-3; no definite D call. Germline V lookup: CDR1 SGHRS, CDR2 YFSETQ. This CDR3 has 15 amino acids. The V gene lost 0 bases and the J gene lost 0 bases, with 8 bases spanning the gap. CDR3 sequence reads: CASSLDGHSTDTQYF. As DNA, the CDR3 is TGCGCCAGCAGCTTGGATGGGCACAGCACAGATACGCAGTATTTT.